This T cell receptor beta chain was sequenced during a study of cytomegalovirus exposure and HLA in healthy donors. Regarding the study as a whole: A later analysis appeared to link common viral pathogens to several of the most significant clusters. A likely sequencing artifact accounted for one observed cluster of highly shared sequence variants. A list of roughly 160 TCR beta chains associated with cytomegalovirus was given.

About this clone: Its target is unknown.

PCR used 60 Vbeta primers and 13 Jbeta primers. Authors' analysis steps: A later analysis counted about 80 million unique TCR beta chains, some 11 million shared. TCRdb keeps only in-frame clones here, not all; method: immunoSEQ multiplex PCR. The V and J calls and clone size are taken from that table; D and trimming were inferred from the DNA. The table lists roughly 120,000 clones, under 85% of them singletons, with about 8% in the top ten. With V trimmed by 2 bases and J by 2 bases, 2 bases remained unmatched. This CDR3 contains 14 residues. Germline CDR1 reads MNHNY; CDR2 reads SVGAGI (reference sequence).

Sequencing used PBMCs. This TCR was sampled from a woman between 50 and 59 years old in good health and CMV-seropositive. This chain joins TRBV6-6 and TRBJ2-7, with 8 bases lining up with TRBD1. Here the CDR3 DNA reads TGTGCCAGCAGTTACCAGGGGGCGGCCTACGAGCAGTACTTC. Its protein is CASSYQGAAYEQYF.